One sample yielded the 23 T cell receptor beta chains listed below, sequenced in a study of blood T cell repertoires in COVID-19. TCRdb's copy holds only in-frame clones and misses some; the assay was immunoSEQ multiplex PCR. The table lists approximately 90,000 clones, 70% to 90% of them singletons, with 0.95% to 1.5% in the top ten. Sequenced: peripheral blood. Receptor source: a man at least 80 years old with active or convalescent COVID-19.

This rearrangement joins TRBV19 to TRBJ2-7; D remains ambiguous. Germline CDR1 LNHDA, CDR2 SQIVND (reference sequence). The CDR3 length is 13 residues. V was pared by 4 bases and J by 3 bases, with 10 bases between. CDR3 bases: TGTGCCAGTAGTACCCCAAGCTACTACGAGCAGTACTTC. The encoded protein is CASSTPSYYEQYF.

The genes are TRBV9 and TRBJ2-1; 7 bases align to TRBD2. The V gene's germline CDR1 is SGDLS and CDR2 YYNGEE. V shed 0 bases, J shed 3 bases, and the junction held 6 bases outside the gene matches. There are 16 residues in the CDR3. The CDR3 coding sequence is TGTGCCAGCAGCGTAGAAGGACTAGGGGTCTACAATGAGCAGTTCTTC. Its translation: CASSVEGLGVYNEQFF.

The chain combines TRBV6-8 with TRBJ2-5; D may be TRBD1 (7 bases). Between the trimmed V and J ends, which lost 4 bases and 6 bases, there was a span of 18 bases. From germline, CDR1 is MNHGY and CDR2 SAAAGT. The CDR3 spans 15 residues. The CDR3 DNA reads as TGTGCCAGCAGTTTACGAGGGGGCGCGGGAAAGACCCAGTACTTC. Amino acids: CASSLRGGAGKTQYF.

The V gene is TRBV30, the J gene TRBJ1-5; D may be TRBD1 (5 bases). V gave up 1 base and J gave up 6 bases, with 10 bases separating them. The germline CDR1 and CDR2 sequences are GTSNPN and SVGIG (reference sequence). The CDR3 runs to 13 residues. The CDR3 loop is CAWSEAGPQPQHF. The CDR3 region has the DNA TGTGCCTGGAGTGAGGCAGGGCCTCAGCCCCAGCATTTT.

This chain links TRBV19 with TRBJ2-7, with TRBD2 identical over 9 bases. The CDR3 runs 16 residues. Trimming took 3 bases from V and 4 from J; bases not matched to a gene: 10. Germline loops: CDR1 LNHDA, CDR2 SQIVND (reference sequence). The CDR3 DNA is TGTGCCAGTAGTATGGGGGGTAGCGGGAGTTTTTACGAGCAGTACTTC. The encoded protein is CASSMGGSGSFYEQYF.

V is TRBV7-2 and J is TRBJ2-2, with D unclear. V was trimmed by 4 bases and J by 5 bases, leaving 11 bases between them. Germline values: CDR1 SGHTA, CDR2 FQGNSA. This CDR3 is built from 14 residues. The DNA of the CDR3 is TGTGCCAGCAGCTCCCCTATGAGAACCGGGGAGCTGTTTTTT. Its translation: CASSSPMRTGELFF.

Note on this clone: This sample includes further DNA sequences coding for the same CDR3. The chain recombines TRBV9 with TRBJ2-1; D is ambiguous. CDR1 is SGDLS and CDR2 is YYNGEE in the germline V gene. Trimming shortened V by 0 bases and J by 0 bases, and 10 bases separated the two germline ends. The CDR3 has 16 residues. CDR3 DNA: TGTGCCAGCAGCGTAGGCGGCGGCAGCTCCTACAATGAGCAGTTCTTC. It codes for CASSVGGGSSYNEQFF.

This clone showed up just a few times. The chain combines TRBV30 with TRBJ2-7; no clear D gene. Germline V gene lookup returns CDR1 GTSNPN and CDR2 SVGIG (reference sequence). CDR3 length: 13 residues. With 2 bases removed from V and 6 bases from J, the gap between germline ends came to 14 bases. The CDR3 is CAWSTQAVGEQYF. The CDR3 DNA reads as TGTGCCTGGAGTACCCAGGCAGTTGGCGAGCAGTACTTC.

The chain links TRBV30 to TRBJ2-5; perhaps TRBD1 as D (6 bases). The CDR3 sequence is 14 residues long. Germline V gene lookup returns CDR1 GTSNPN and CDR2 SVGIG (reference sequence). The V and J ends lost 2 bases and 5 bases respectively, with 15 bases between them. CDR3 in amino acids: CAWSQGLVGETQYF. The CDR3 DNA sequence: TGTGCCTGGAGTCAGGGGCTGGTTGGCGAGACCCAGTACTTC.

The J gene is TRBJ1-4, the V gene TRBV7-9; 7 bases align to TRBD1. The J segment lost 2 bases and the V segment lost 3 bases, leaving 3 bases of the junction unmatched. This CDR3 is built from 15 residues. The germline V gene has CDR1 SEHNR and CDR2 FQNEAQ (reference sequence). DNA of the CDR3: TGTGCCAGCAGCTTCCGACAGGGCACTAATGAAAAACTGTTTTTT. It encodes CASSFRQGTNEKLFF.

The chain links TRBV20-1 to TRBJ1-6; maybe TRBD1 (5 bases). This CDR3 region has 13 residues. Trimming pared 3 bases from V and 4 bases from J, leaving 7 bases between. From germline, CDR1 is DFQATT and CDR2 SNEGSKA (reference sequence). The CDR3 DNA reads as TGCAGTGCTAGTAGGGGATATAATTCACCCCTCCACTTT. It is translated as CSASRGYNSPLHF.

The J gene is TRBJ2-1, the V gene TRBV7-9, with 12 bases lining up with TRBD2. Germline V gene lookup returns CDR1 SEHNR and CDR2 FQNEAQ (reference sequence). The trim removed 6 bases at V and 9 bases at J, leaving 12 bases unmatched. The CDR3 is made up of 16 amino acids. The CDR3 DNA reads TGTGCCAGCAGTGCCTCAGCGACTAGCGGGAGCTCTGAGCAGTTCTTC. This translates into CASSASATSGSSEQFF.

V usage is TRBV2 and J usage is TRBJ1-5; 11 bases match TRBD1. The trim removed 6 bases at V and 5 bases at J, leaving 3 bases unmatched. This CDR3 contains 14 residues. Germline V gene data show CDR1 as SNHLY and CDR2 as FYNNEI. This CDR3 reads CASRGTGGYQPQHF. CDR3 nucleotide sequence: TGTGCCAGCAGGGGGACAGGGGGATATCAGCCCCAGCATTTT.

The chain is built from TRBV7-8 and TRBJ2-1, with 12 bases aligning to TRBD2. CDR1 and CDR2 from the germline V gene are SGHVS and FQNEAQ. CDR3 length: 16 residues. After removal of 1 base from V and 12 bases from J, the junction contained 10 bases not matched to a gene. CDR3 loop: CASSLGTSGNLRRQFF. The CDR3 DNA sequence: TGTGCCAGCAGCTTAGGGACTAGCGGGAACCTCAGGAGGCAGTTCTTC.

The V and J genes are TRBV29-1 and TRBJ2-7, with TRBD2 identical over 13 bases. Germline CDR1 and CDR2: SQVTM and ANQGSEA. The V gene end was trimmed by 7 bases and the J gene end by 3 bases; junction bases not matched to a gene: 3. The length of the CDR3 is 13 residues. This CDR3 is CSAGTSGNYEQYF. CDR3 DNA sequence: TGCAGCGCCGGGACTAGCGGGAACTACGAGCAGTACTTC.

V gene TRBV9 combines with J gene TRBJ2-1, with 12 bases matching TRBD2. CDR3 length: 14 amino acids. J lost 10 bases, V lost 5 bases, and 7 bases had no gene match. Germline values: CDR1 SGDLS, CDR2 YYNGEE. CDR3 residues: CASSKLAGGWEQFF. CDR3 sequence (DNA): TGTGCCAGCAGTAAGCTAGCGGGAGGGTGGGAGCAGTTCTTC.

The chain recombines TRBV3-1 (or the pseudogene TRBV3-2) with TRBJ2-5, with 7 bases lining up with TRBD2. The CDR3 is 15 amino acids. Per germline, CDR1 LGHDT and CDR2 YNNKEL (reference sequence). Trimming cost V 0 bases and J 8 bases; bases outside gene matches: 9. The CDR3 DNA is TGTGCCAGCAGCCAAGATCCCAGCGGGGCTCCCACCCAGTACTTC. Its translation is CASSQDPSGAPTQYF.

This clone was detected only once. The V gene is TRBV5-6, the J gene TRBJ2-7, with 10 bases fitting TRBD2. The V and J ends lost 4 bases and 4 bases, in that order; junction bases with no gene match: 14. CDR3 length equals 17 residues. CDR1 and CDR2 from the germline V gene are SGHDT and YYEEEE. The CDR3 DNA reads as TGTGCCAGCAGCACGCCCTATGCTAGCGGGAGATGGTACGAGCAGTACTTC. Translating it yields CASSTPYASGRWYEQYF.

This chain connects TRBV28 to TRBJ2-7; TRBD2 matches 10 bases. V shed 6 bases and J 4 bases; nucleotides not matched to a gene: 9. Germline V gene lookup returns CDR1 MDHEN and CDR2 SYDVKM. CDR3 length equals 15 residues. CDR3 nucleotides: TGTGCCAGCAGGCTAGCGGGAGTCCGGGGTTACGAGCAGTACTTC. This gives the protein CASRLAGVRGYEQYF.

The V call is TRBV10-1, the J call TRBJ2-1; 8 bases map to TRBD1. The ends lost 8 bases at V and 2 bases at J; junction bases unmatched: 5. Germline V CDR1 and CDR2: WNHNN, SYGVQD (reference sequence). The CDR3 totals 14 residues. CDR3 loop: CASSDRGTYNEQFF. The CDR3 bases are TGCGCCAGCTCTGACAGGGGTACCTACAATGAGCAGTTCTTC.

The CDR3 sequence is CASSLSGTSKKLFF. The CDR3 DNA reads as TGTGCCAGCAGTTTATCCGGGACATCAAAAAAACTGTTTTTT. J is TRBJ1-4 and V is TRBV7-6, with D tentatively TRBD1 (6 bases). V was shortened by 6 bases and J by 9 bases, with 17 bases between the two germline ends. This CDR3 has 14 amino acids. CDR1 and CDR2 (germline): SGHVS, FNYEAQ. Supplemented by reference TRBV7-6 and TRBJ1-4, the full variable domain reads GAGVSQSPRYKVTKRGQDVALRCDPISGHVSLYWYRQALGQGPEFLTYFNYEAQQDKSGLPNDRFSAERPEGSISTLTIQRTEQRDSAMYRCASSLSGTSKKLFFGSGTQLSVL.

The chain links TRBV20-1 to TRBJ1-5; 10 bases match TRBD1. Germline values: CDR1 DFQATT, CDR2 SNEGSKA (reference sequence). This CDR3 region has 14 residues. Trimming cost V 3 bases and J 6 bases; bases outside gene matches: 5. This CDR3 reads CSASDRGLGQPQHF. CDR3 nucleotides: TGCAGTGCTAGTGACAGGGGGCTGGGTCAGCCCCAGCATTTT.

The sample holds a few counts of this clone. This chain joins TRBV4-3 and TRBJ1-3; D call uncertain. V was trimmed by 1 base and J by 5 bases, leaving 15 bases between them. The CDR3 covers 16 residues. Germline V gene lookup returns CDR1 LGHNA and CDR2 YSLEER. The CDR3 DNA is TGCGCCAGCAGCCAAGGGACTTCTCAAGGAAGAAACACCATATATTTT. Its protein product is CASSQGTSQGRNTIYF.